Listed here is a single T cell receptor beta chain. The antigen is not known. This specimen comes from a study of Ad26.COV2.S vaccination and SARS-CoV-2 variants. The repertoire was sequenced with immunoSEQ multiplex PCR; TCRdb's copy has only in-frame clones and lacks some. The sample includes around 86,000 clones, about four fifths seen only once; the top ten take about 15%. The CDR3 runs 18 residues. Germline trimming cut 6 bases from V and 2 bases from J; bases unmatched to any gene: 15. The germline gives CDR1 MNHEY, CDR2 SVGEGT. Study-level findings and limits: Placebo recipients trailed vaccine recipients in spike-specific TCR breadth. Vaccinated and placebo-treated recipients had similar non-spike TCR breadth. Assessments of TCR breadth and depth may have underestimated the total T cell responses. Post-vaccination breadth of spike-specific CD8+ and CD4+ T cell responses was reportedly substantial.

This sequence joins TRBV6-2 or TRBV6-3 and TRBJ2-3, with 9 bases identical to TRBD2. This material consisted of peripheral blood, taken after recovery from COVID-19. The sequence derives from a human donor who had recovered from COVID-19. Written as DNA, the CDR3 is TGTGCCAGCAGCCAACTTTTTTCAGCGGGAGGCTACACAGATACGCAGTATTTT. Amino acid sequence: CASSQLFSAGGYTDTQYF.